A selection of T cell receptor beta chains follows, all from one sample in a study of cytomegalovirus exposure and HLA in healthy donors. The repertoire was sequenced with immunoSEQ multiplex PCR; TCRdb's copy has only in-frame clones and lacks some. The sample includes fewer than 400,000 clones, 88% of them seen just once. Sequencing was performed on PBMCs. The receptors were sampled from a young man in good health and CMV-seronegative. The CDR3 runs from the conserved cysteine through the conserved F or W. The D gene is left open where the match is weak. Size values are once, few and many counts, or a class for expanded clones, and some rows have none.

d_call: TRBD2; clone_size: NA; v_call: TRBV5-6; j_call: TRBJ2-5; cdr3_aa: CASRSGTSGPQETQYF; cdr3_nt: TGTGCCAGCAGATCCGGGACTAGCGGCCCCCAAGAGACCCAGTACTTC
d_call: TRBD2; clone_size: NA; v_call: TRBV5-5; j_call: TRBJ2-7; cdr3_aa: CASSRGTSGSTYEQYF; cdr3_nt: TGTGCCAGCAGTCGAGGGACTAGCGGAAGTACCTACGAGCAGTACTTC
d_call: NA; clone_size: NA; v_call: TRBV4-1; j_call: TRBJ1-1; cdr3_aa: CASRLSRGNTEAFF; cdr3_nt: TGCGCCAGCAGACTGAGCAGGGGGAACACTGAAGCTTTCTTT
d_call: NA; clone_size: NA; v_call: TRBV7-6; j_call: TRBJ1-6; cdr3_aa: CASSLAGRGAGSPLHF; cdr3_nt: TGTGCCAGCAGCTTAGCGGGGCGGGGGGCCGGCTCACCCCTCCACTTT
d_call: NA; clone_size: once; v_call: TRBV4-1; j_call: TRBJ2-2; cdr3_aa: CASSQDRTNTGELFF; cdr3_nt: TGCGCCAGCAGCCAAGACAGGACGAACACCGGGGAGCTGTTTTTT
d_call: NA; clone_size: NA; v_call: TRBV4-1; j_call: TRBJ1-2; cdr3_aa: CASSQSATPNYGYTF; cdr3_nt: TGCGCCAGCAGCCAAAGTGCGACACCTAACTATGGCTACACCTTC
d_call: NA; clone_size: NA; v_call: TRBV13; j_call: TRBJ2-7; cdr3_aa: CASSLGSYRGGYEQYF; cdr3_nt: TGTGCCAGCAGCTTAGGCTCTTACAGGGGAGGATACGAGCAGTACTTC
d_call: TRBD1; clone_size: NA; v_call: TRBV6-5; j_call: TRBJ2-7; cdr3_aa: CASSRTGATYEQYF; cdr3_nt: TGTGCCAGCAGCCGGACAGGAGCTACCTACGAGCAGTACTTC
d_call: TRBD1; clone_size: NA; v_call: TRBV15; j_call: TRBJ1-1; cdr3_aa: CATSRWTGDTEAFF; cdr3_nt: TGTGCCACCAGCAGATGGACAGGGGACACTGAAGCTTTCTTT
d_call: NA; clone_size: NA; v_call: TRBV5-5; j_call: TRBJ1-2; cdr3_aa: CASSLAGGYTF; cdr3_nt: TGTGCCAGCAGCTTGGCGGGAGGCTACACCTTC
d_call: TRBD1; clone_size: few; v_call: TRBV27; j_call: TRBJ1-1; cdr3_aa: CASSTRGPGTEAFF; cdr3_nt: TGTGCCAGCAGTACAAGGGGGCCGGGCACTGAAGCTTTCTTT
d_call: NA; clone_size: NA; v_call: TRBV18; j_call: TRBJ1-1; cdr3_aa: CASSLLETGSTEAFF; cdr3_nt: TGTGCCAGCTCACTACTAGAAACAGGGTCCACTGAAGCTTTCTTT
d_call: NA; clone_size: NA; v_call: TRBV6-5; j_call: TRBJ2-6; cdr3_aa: CASSYSSGLGANVLTF; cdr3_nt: TGTGCCAGCAGTTACTCTTCGGGTTTAGGGGCCAACGTCCTGACTTTC
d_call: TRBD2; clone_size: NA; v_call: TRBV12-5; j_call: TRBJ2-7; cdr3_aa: CASGFLGAGTSYEQYF; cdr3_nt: TGTGCTAGTGGTTTTCTTGGAGCGGGGACCTCCTACGAGCAGTACTTC
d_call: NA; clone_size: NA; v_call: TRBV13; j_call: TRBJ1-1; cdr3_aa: CASSLAGYGTEAFF; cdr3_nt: TGTGCCAGCAGCTTAGCCGGGTACGGGACTGAAGCTTTCTTT
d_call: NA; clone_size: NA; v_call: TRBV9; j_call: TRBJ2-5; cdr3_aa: CASSVSGAETQYF; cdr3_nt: TGTGCCAGCAGCGTATCAGGGGCGGAGACCCAGTACTTC
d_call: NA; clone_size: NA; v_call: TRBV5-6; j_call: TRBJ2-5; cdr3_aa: CASSTGGLGQETQYF; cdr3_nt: TGTGCCAGCAGCACAGGAGGGCTAGGCCAAGAGACCCAGTACTTC
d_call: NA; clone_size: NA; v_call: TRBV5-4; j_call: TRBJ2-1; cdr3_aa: CASSLRGGRIHEQFF; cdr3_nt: TGTGCCAGCAGCTTAAGGGGGGGCCGGATCCATGAGCAGTTCTTC
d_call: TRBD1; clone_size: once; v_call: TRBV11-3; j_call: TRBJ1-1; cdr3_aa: CASSPAGGGTEAFF; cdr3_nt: TGTGCCAGCAGCCCGGCAGGGGGAGGAACTGAAGCTTTCTTT
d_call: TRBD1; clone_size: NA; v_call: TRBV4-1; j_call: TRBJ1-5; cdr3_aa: CASSQGTGGGQPQHF; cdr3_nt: TGCGCCAGCAGCCAAGGAACAGGGGGCGGTCAGCCCCAGCATTTT
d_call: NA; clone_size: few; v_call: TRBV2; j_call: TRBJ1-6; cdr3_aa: CATSRDRLNSPLHF; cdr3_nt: TGTGCCACCTCAAGAGACAGGCTAAATTCACCCCTCCACTTT
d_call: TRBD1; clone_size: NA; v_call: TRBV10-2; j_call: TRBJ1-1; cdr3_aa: CASKGQGTNTEAFF; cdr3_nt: TGCGCCAGCAAGGGACAGGGGACGAACACTGAAGCTTTCTTT
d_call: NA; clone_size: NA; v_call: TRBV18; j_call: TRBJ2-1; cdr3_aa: CASSPDLSGSSYNEQFF; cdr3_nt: TGTGCCAGCTCACCCGACTTGAGCGGAAGCTCCTACAATGAGCAGTTCTTC
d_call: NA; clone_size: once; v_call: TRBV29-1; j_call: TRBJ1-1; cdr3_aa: CSVDEVSGVTEAFF; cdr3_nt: TGCAGCGTTGACGAAGTCTCAGGGGTGACTGAAGCTTTCTTT
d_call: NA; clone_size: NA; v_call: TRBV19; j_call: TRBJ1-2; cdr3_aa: CASQQGLGYGYTF; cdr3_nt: TGTGCCAGCCAACAGGGCCTCGGGTATGGCTACACCTTC
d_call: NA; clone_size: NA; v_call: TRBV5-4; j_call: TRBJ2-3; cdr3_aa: CASSWGGLLNTDTQYF; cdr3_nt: TGTGCCAGCAGCTGGGGGGGCTTACTAAACACAGATACGCAGTATTTT
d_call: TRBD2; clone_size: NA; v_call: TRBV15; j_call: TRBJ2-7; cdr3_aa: CATSRPLAGRHYEQYF; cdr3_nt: TGTGCCACCAGCAGGCCCTTAGCGGGGCGACACTACGAGCAGTACTTC
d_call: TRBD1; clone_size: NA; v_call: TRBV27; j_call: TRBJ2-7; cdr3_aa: CASSRNQQGLRYEQYF; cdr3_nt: TGTGCCAGCAGCCGAAATCAACAGGGGCTGCGGTACGAGCAGTACTTC
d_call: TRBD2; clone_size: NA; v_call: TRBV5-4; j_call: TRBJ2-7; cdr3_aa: CASSPRGGASYEQYF; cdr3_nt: TGTGCCAGCAGCCCTCGGGGAGGGGCTTCCTACGAGCAGTACTTC
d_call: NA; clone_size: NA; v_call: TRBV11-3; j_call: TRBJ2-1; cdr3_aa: CASSLVGGTSYNEQFF; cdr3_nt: TGTGCCAGCAGCTTAGTCGGGGGGACATCCTACAATGAGCAGTTCTTC
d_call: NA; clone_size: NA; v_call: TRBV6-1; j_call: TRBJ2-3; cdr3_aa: CASRARGIDTQYF; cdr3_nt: TGTGCCAGCAGGGCTAGAGGAATAGATACGCAGTATTTT
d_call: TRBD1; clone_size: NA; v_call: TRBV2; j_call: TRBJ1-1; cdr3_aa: CASSGQGAHTEAFF; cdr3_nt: TGTGCCAGCAGTGGACAGGGGGCGCACACTGAAGCTTTCTTT
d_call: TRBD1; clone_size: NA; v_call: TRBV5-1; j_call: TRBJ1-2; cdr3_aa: CASSLSLTGGAGYGYTF; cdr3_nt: TGCGCCAGCAGCTTGTCCCTCACAGGGGGCGCTGGCTATGGCTACACCTTC
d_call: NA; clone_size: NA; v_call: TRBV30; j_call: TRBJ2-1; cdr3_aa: CAWSPTGRKEDEQFF; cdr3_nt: TGTGCCTGGAGTCCGACAGGGAGGAAAGAGGATGAGCAGTTCTTC